The 26 T cell receptor beta chains below come from one sample, sequenced in a study of tumour-infiltrating T cells in Burkitt lymphoma. TCRdb's copy holds only in-frame clones and misses some; the assay was immunoSEQ multiplex PCR. The repertoire consists of tens of thousands of clones, with roughly 30% occurring once and the leading ten covering 2.9%. The sample was tumor tissue. All receptors come from a human donor with Burkitt lymphoma.

The gene calls are TRBV13 and TRBJ1-4; possible D gene TRBD1, 5 bases. The CDR3 runs to 14 residues. The V gene's germline CDR1 is PRHDT and CDR2 FYEKMQ (reference sequence). The V gene lost 8 bases and the J gene lost 8 bases, with 18 bases spanning the gap. As DNA, the CDR3 is TGTGCCAGCTCCCGGGACCAGGCAGGGGAAAAACTGTTTTTT. It yields the protein CASSRDQAGEKLFF.

The V gene is TRBV4-3, the J gene TRBJ1-2; perhaps TRBD1 as D (5 bases). This CDR3 is built from 15 residues. Germline values: CDR1 LGHNA, CDR2 YSLEER. V dropped 2 bases and J dropped 7 bases, with 17 bases sitting between them. The DNA of the CDR3 is TGCGCCAGCAGCCAACAGTGGGTGGGGGGTCGTGGCTACACCTTC. Residues: CASSQQWVGGRGYTF.

The genes are TRBV7-9 and TRBJ1-2; the match to TRBD1 covers 10 bases. Losses at the gene ends were 6 bases for V and 4 bases for J; bases not matched to a gene: 5. Germline V gene lookup returns CDR1 SEHNR and CDR2 FQNEAQ (reference sequence). The CDR3 is made up of 14 amino acids. The CDR3 coding sequence is TGTGCCAGCAGTTCGACAGGGGGCGTCTATGGCTACACCTTC. It yields the protein CASSSTGGVYGYTF.

The chain employs TRBV5-4 and TRBJ2-1; D is perhaps TRBD2 (7 bases). The CDR3 sequence is 15 residues long. The germline gives CDR1 SGHNT, CDR2 YYREEE (reference sequence). The V and J ends lost 2 bases and 7 bases respectively, with 16 bases between them. The CDR3 region is CASSLTGGLLNEQFF. As DNA, the CDR3 is TGTGCCAGCAGCTTAACGGGGGGCCTTCTGAATGAGCAGTTCTTC.

The chain carries TRBV4-2 and TRBJ1-3; D is unclear. CDR1 and CDR2 from the germline V gene are LGHNA and YNFKEQ. Trimming pared 0 bases from V and 4 bases from J, leaving 7 bases between. This CDR3 is 14 amino acids long. The CDR3, as DNA: TGTGCCAGCAGCCAAGATCAGGACGGAAACACCATATATTTT. Protein: CASSQDQDGNTIYF.

This clone was detected once. The CDR3 nucleotides read TGTGCCAGCAGTTCCAGGGGGCGTTCGGGTGAAGCTTTCTTT. This codes for CASSSRGRSGEAFF. The chain carries TRBV2 and TRBJ1-1; 8 bases match TRBD1. Trimming removed 5 bases from V and 7 bases from J; junction bases left unmatched: 9. Germline values: CDR1 SNHLY, CDR2 FYNNEI. The CDR3 is 14 residues long.

This chain links TRBV5-1 with TRBJ2-7; 8 bases map to TRBD2. V dropped 4 bases and J dropped 2; count of bases not matched to a gene: 8. CDR3 length equals 15 residues. CDR1 and CDR2 from the germline V gene are SGHRS and YFSETQ. This chain's CDR3 is CASSPPGGGTYEQYF. The CDR3 coding sequence is TGCGCCAGCAGCCCGCCCGGGGGGGGGACCTACGAGCAGTACTTC. Looking up the rest from reference TRBV5-1 and TRBJ2-7 gives the full variable domain: KAGVTQTPRYLIKTRGQQVTLSCSPISGHRSVSWYQQTPGQGLQFLFEYFSETQRNKGNFPGRFSGRQFSNSRSEMNVSTLELGDSALYLCASSPPGGGTYEQYFGPGTRLTVT.

V usage is TRBV5-1 and J usage is TRBJ2-7; D unresolved. The CDR3 is 13 residues long. The V end was cut by 4 bases, the J end by 1 base, with 9 bases between. The V gene's germline CDR1 is SGHRS and CDR2 YFSETQ. The CDR3 reads CASSPDMSYEQYF. CDR3 bases: TGCGCCAGCAGCCCAGATATGTCCTACGAGCAGTACTTC.

V gene TRBV2 combines with J gene TRBJ1-1; D unclear. CDR1 is SNHLY, CDR2 FYNNEI, per germline. CDR3 length equals 13 residues. V dropped 4 bases and J dropped 3 bases, with 9 bases sitting between them. CDR3 loop: CASSAEGHTEAFF. CDR3 bases: TGTGCCAGCAGTGCCGAGGGTCACACTGAAGCTTTCTTT.

V usage is TRBV7-6 and J usage is TRBJ1-4; D uncertain. The CDR3 has 13 residues. V lost 1 base and J lost 8, with 8 bases in between. CDR1 and CDR2 (germline): SGHVS, FNYEAQ. Written as DNA, the CDR3 is TGTGCCAGCAGCTTAGGGGGTGGCGAAAAACTGTTTTTT. Protein product: CASSLGGGEKLFF.

This chain's CDR3 is CASVNGAFYEQYF. The DNA for the CDR3 is TGTGCCAGCGTCAACGGGGCCTTCTACGAGCAGTACTTC. The chain employs TRBV2 and TRBJ2-7; tentatively, D is TRBD1 or TRBD2 (5 bases each). The CDR3 totals 13 residues. V dropped 8 bases and J dropped 3 bases, with 14 bases sitting between them. CDR1 and CDR2 from the germline V gene are SNHLY and FYNNEI.

A few counts support this clone. The chain employs TRBV7-8 and TRBJ1-6, with D possibly TRBD1 on 5 matching bases. This CDR3 region has 14 residues. Trimming took 1 base from V and 9 from J, leaving 10 bases between them. Germline V gene sequence: CDR1 SGHVS, CDR2 FQNEAQ. Written as DNA, the CDR3 is TGTGCCAGCAGCTTAGAGTTTGGGGGTTCACCCCTCCACTTT. Protein product: CASSLEFGGSPLHF.

This clone was counted a few times. The chain is built from TRBV27 and TRBJ1-2; possibly TRBD1 for D (5 bases). The CDR3 runs to 13 residues. Trimming stripped 3 bases from V and 5 bases from J, with 10 bases between. Germline loops: CDR1 MNHEY, CDR2 SMNVEV (reference sequence). This CDR3 is CASSFQGHYGYTF. CDR3 DNA sequence: TGTGCCAGCAGTTTTCAGGGCCATTATGGCTACACCTTC.

The rearrangement uses TRBV7-2 and TRBJ2-3, with D maybe TRBD2 (5 bases). Germline CDR1 SGHTA, CDR2 FQGNSA. V lost 5 bases, J lost 5 bases, and 17 bases lay in between. CDR3 length equals 15 residues. DNA for the CDR3: TGTGCCAGCAGCCTCGGCGGGCTGCTTGGAGATACGCAGTATTTT. Its protein is CASSLGGLLGDTQYF.

J is TRBJ1-1 and V is TRBV18; TRBD1 agrees at 7 bases. Germline lookup yields CDR1 KGHSH and CDR2 LQKENI. The length of the CDR3 is 14 residues. Trimming took 5 bases from V and 0 from J; bases not matched to a gene: 3. CDR3 in DNA: TGTGCCAGCTCAAAGGACAGGATGAACACTGAAGCTTTCTTT. Protein product: CASSKDRMNTEAFF.

The chain is built from TRBV5-6 and TRBJ2-7; 7 bases agree with TRBD1. J lost 0 bases, V lost 0 bases, and 3 bases had no gene match. There are 15 residues in the CDR3. Germline V CDR1 and CDR2: SGHDT, YYEEEE. CDR3 sequence (DNA): TGTGCCAGCAGCTTGGCAGGGGGAACCTCCTACGAGCAGTACTTC. Translation: CASSLAGGTSYEQYF. Full variable domain (remainder filled in from reference TRBV5-6 and TRBJ2-7): DAGVTQSPTHLIKTRGQQVTLRCSPKSGHDTVSWYQQALGQGPQFIFQYYEEEERQRGNFPDRFSGHQFPNYSSELNVNALLLGDSALYLCASSLAGGTSYEQYFGPGTRLTVT.

The chain is built from TRBV19 and TRBJ2-3; tentative D call: TRBD2 (6 bases). Trimming took 7 bases from V and 4 from J, leaving 18 bases between them. The CDR3 is 15 residues long. Germline V lookup: CDR1 LNHDA, CDR2 SQIVND (reference sequence). CDR3 in amino acids: CASNAGRRASDTQYF. CDR3 DNA: TGTGCCAGTAACGCGGGACGGAGAGCTTCAGATACGCAGTATTTT.

The V gene is TRBV30, the J gene TRBJ1-2, with D perhaps matching TRBD1 (6 bases). This CDR3 comprises 16 residues. V lost 0 bases and J lost 3, with 17 bases in between. The germline CDR1 and CDR2 sequences are GTSNPN and SVGIG (reference sequence). CDR3 region: CAWSVRLGQPYYGYTF. The CDR3 coding sequence is TGTGCCTGGAGTGTACGTCTCGGACAGCCTTACTATGGCTACACCTTC.

The V and J genes are TRBV9 and TRBJ2-3; no firm D call. The germline V and J ends were trimmed by 1 base and 0 bases, with 6 bases remaining between them. Per the germline V gene, CDR1 is SGDLS and CDR2 is YYNGEE. There are 14 residues in the CDR3. The CDR3 DNA reads as TGTGCCAGCAGCGTATCCCCTAGCACAGATACGCAGTATTTT. Translated: CASSVSPSTDTQYF.

The chain links TRBV4-1 to TRBJ1-5; D is unresolved. The CDR3 is 15 amino acids. Between the trimmed V and J ends, which lost 1 base and 7 bases, there was a span of 14 bases. Germline V gene lookup returns CDR1 MGHRA and CDR2 YSYEKL. For the CDR3, the DNA is TGCGCCAGCAGCCAAGGAAATGGTCCCCACCAGCCCCAGCATTTT. Encoded protein: CASSQGNGPHQPQHF.

This chain uses TRBV6-4 with TRBJ2-1; TRBD2 might be the D (6 bases). V was pared by 4 bases and J by 6 bases, with 22 bases between. The CDR3 extends over 17 amino acids. The germline V gene encodes CDR1 MRHNA and CDR2 SNTAGT. CDR3 protein: CASSVPRGTTSSNEQFF. The DNA of the CDR3 is TGTGCCAGCAGTGTACCTCGCGGGACCACTAGCTCCAATGAGCAGTTCTTC.

The DNA for the CDR3 is TGCGCCAGCAGCCAAGCCCGTCAGGGTTACGAGCAGTACTTC. Protein sequence: CASSQARQGYEQYF. J is TRBJ2-7 and V is TRBV4-3; D is perhaps TRBD1 (5 bases). The germline V gene has CDR1 LGHNA and CDR2 YSLEER. V shed 1 base and J shed 4 bases, with 11 bases lying between them. This CDR3 spans 14 amino acids.

The chain couples TRBV10-3 to TRBJ2-1; tentative D call: TRBD2 (5 bases). This CDR3 region has 15 residues. Germline V lookup: CDR1 ENHRY, CDR2 SYGVKD. Trimming removed 0 bases at V and 8 bases at J, with 14 bases between. CDR3 in amino acids: CAISESSGRSDEQFF. Written as DNA, the CDR3 is TGTGCCATCAGTGAGTCAAGCGGACGTTCGGATGAGCAGTTCTTC.

This clone was found a few times. The V and J genes are TRBV4-3 and TRBJ1-4; unclear D gene. The CDR3 loop spans 16 amino acids. CDR1 and CDR2 from the germline V gene are LGHNA and YSLEER. The V end was cut by 5 bases, the J end by 3 bases, with 16 bases between. CDR3 sequence (DNA): TGCGCCAGCAGCAACCAATACGGGGTACCTAATGAAAAACTGTTTTTT. It specifies CASSNQYGVPNEKLFF.

This clone was recorded a few times. This rearrangement joins TRBV7-2 to TRBJ2-7, with D perhaps matching TRBD2 (6 bases). V was trimmed by 1 base and J by 5 bases, leaving 12 bases between them. Looked up from germline, CDR1 is SGHTA and CDR2 is FQGNSA. The CDR3 spans 14 residues. CDR3 region: CASSLEWRGNEQYF. The CDR3 coding sequence is TGTGCCAGCAGCTTAGAGTGGAGGGGAAACGAGCAGTACTTC.

The CDR3 loop is CASSFPGLPTDTQYF. CDR3 nucleotides: TGTGCCAGCAGCTTCCCGGGACTCCCCACAGATACGCAGTATTTT. The V gene is TRBV7-9, the J gene TRBJ2-3, with D perhaps TRBD2 (6 bases). Germline CDR1 reads SEHNR; CDR2 reads FQNEAQ (reference sequence). The V and J ends lost 3 bases and 2 bases respectively, with 12 bases between them. CDR3 length: 15 residues. Using reference TRBV7-9 and TRBJ2-3 for the parts outside the CDR3, the full variable domain is DTGVSQNPRHKITKRGQNVTFRCDPISEHNRLYWYRQTLGQGPEFLTYFQNEAQLEKSRLLSDRFSAERPKGSFSTLEIQRTEQGDSAMYLCASSFPGLPTDTQYFGPGTRLTVL.